The subject of this entry is one T cell receptor beta chain. The data were taken from a study of blood T cell repertoires in COVID-19. The ends were cut back, 3 bases at V and 3 bases at J, with 9 bases in the middle. CDR3 size: 13 residues. Repertoires were generated with immunoSEQ multiplex PCR, while TCRdb's copy carries only in-frame clones and drops some. Here the sample spans about 75,000 clones, around nine tenths being singletons. The chain combines TRBV12-3 or TRBV12-4 with TRBJ2-7; D unresolved. Sequenced: peripheral blood. The receptor was derived from a human donor in a cohort sampled during active COVID-19. In DNA form, the CDR3 reads TGTGCCAGCAGTTTGGTTAGCAACTACGAGCAGTACTTC. Translating it yields CASSLVSNYEQYF.